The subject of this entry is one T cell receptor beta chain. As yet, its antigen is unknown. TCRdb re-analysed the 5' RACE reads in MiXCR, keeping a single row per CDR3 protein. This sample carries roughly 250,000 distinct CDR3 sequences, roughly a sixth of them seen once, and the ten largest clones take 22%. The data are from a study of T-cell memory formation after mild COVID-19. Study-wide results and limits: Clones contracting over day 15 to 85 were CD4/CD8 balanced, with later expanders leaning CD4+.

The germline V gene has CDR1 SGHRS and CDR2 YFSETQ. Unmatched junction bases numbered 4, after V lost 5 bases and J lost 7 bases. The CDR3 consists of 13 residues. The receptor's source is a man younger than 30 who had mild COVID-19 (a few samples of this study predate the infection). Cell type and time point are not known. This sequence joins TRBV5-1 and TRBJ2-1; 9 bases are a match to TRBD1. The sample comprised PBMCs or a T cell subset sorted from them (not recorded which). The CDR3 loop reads CASRLQGANEQFF. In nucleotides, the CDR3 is TGCGCCAGCAGACTACAGGGGGCTAATGAGCAGTTCTTC.